The 22 T cell receptor beta chains below come from one sample, sequenced in a study of blood T cells in healthy people across ages. Combining a sample-barcoded 5' primer with a J-beta primer mix, a second PCR ran for roughly 7 to 11 cycles. TCRdb passed the 5' RACE reads through MiXCR, listing each CDR3 protein once. The sample holds 1.4 million to 1.5 million distinct CDR3 sequences; around two fifths are singletons and the top ten take 6.5% to 10%. Specimen: blood. Every receptor here comes from a woman aged 18-29 years in good health.

The J gene is TRBJ2-1, the V gene TRBV6-1, with TRBD1 as a possible D gene (7 bases). Between the trimmed V and J ends, which lost 3 bases and 10 bases, there was a span of 22 bases. In germline, CDR1 is MNHNS, CDR2 SASEGT. The CDR3 runs to 16 residues. The CDR3 here is CASSEASGGLGYEQFF. CDR3 bases: TGTGCCAGCAGTGAGGCGTCAGGGGGGTTAGGTTACGAGCAGTTCTTC.

V usage is TRBV3-1 and J usage is TRBJ2-3, with a possible D match to TRBD2 (6 bases). The V end lost 3 bases, the J end lost 5 bases, and 18 bases lay between the germline ends. The CDR3 consists of 16 residues. Per the germline V gene, CDR1 is LGHDT and CDR2 is YNNKEL (reference sequence). Here the CDR3 DNA reads TGTGCCAGCAGCCACTCCCTTGGGACTGGCGTAGATACGCAGTATTTT. This gives the protein CASSHSLGTGVDTQYF.

The rearrangement joins TRBV5-6 to TRBJ1-5; TRBD1 matches 9 bases. The CDR3 is 14 residues long. The V gene end was trimmed by 4 bases and the J gene end by 8 bases; junction bases not matched to a gene: 7. CDR1 is SGHDT, CDR2 YYEEEE, per germline. CDR3 sequence (DNA): TGTGCCAGCAGCCCTGGGACAGGGATCAAGCCCCAGCATTTT. Protein product: CASSPGTGIKPQHF.

This chain uses TRBV21-1 with TRBJ2-7; TRBD1, the D gene given by the table, was not confirmed from the DNA. TRBV21-1 has pseudogene status. CDR3 length: 14 amino acids. The CDR3 reads CASTSPNPVGEQYF. The CDR3 DNA sequence: TGTGCCAGCACCAGCCCTAACCCGGTTGGCGAGCAGTACTTC.

The chain joins TRBV29-1 to TRBJ2-7; D is unresolved. V was shortened by 7 bases and J by 0 bases, with 19 bases between the two germline ends. The CDR3 totals 15 residues. Germline V lookup: CDR1 SQVTM, CDR2 ANQGSEA. CDR3 sequence (DNA): TGCAGCGCCGAGCCCCCAAAGCCGATCTCCTACGAGCAGTACTTC. It specifies CSAEPPKPISYEQYF.

A word on this clonotype: Just one base apart from a much larger clone, this may be a read error. The CDR3 does not end in the conserved phenylalanine or tryptophan, so this is likely a read error. The chain uses TRBV6-1 and TRBJ2-3; 7 nucleotides agree with TRBD2. V lost 6 bases, J lost 1 base, and 4 bases stayed unmatched. There are 14 residues in the CDR3. CDR1 and CDR2 (germline): MNHNS, SASEGT. As DNA, the CDR3 is TGTGCCAGCAGGGCGGGAGCAGGCACAGATACGCAGTATCTT. It encodes CASRAGAGTDTQYL.

The rearrangement uses TRBV20-1 and TRBJ2-1, with 7 positions matching TRBD2. Germline values: CDR1 DFQATT, CDR2 SNEGSKA (reference sequence). The V segment lost 3 bases and the J segment 4 bases; nucleotides outside the gene matches: 6. This CDR3 spans 14 amino acids. CDR3 sequence: CSARRAGSYNEQFF. The DNA for the CDR3 is TGCAGTGCTAGGCGAGCGGGAAGTTACAATGAGCAGTTCTTC.

As DNA, the CDR3 is TGTGCCATTTCGCAAGCCCAGATAGGACAGAACTATGGCTACACCTTC. Translated: CAISQAQIGQNYGYTF. This chain joins TRBV7-8 and TRBJ1-2; D is perhaps TRBD1 (6 bases). The V end lost 10 bases, the J end lost 2 bases, and 23 bases lay between the germline ends. CDR3 length: 16 residues. Germline V gene lookup returns CDR1 SGHVS and CDR2 FQNEAQ.

This clonotype appeared a few times. The gene calls are TRBV21-1 and TRBJ2-7. TRBV21-1 is listed as a pseudogene. The CDR3 is 15 amino acids. CDR3 protein: CASGWWNSSSYEQYF. CDR3 in DNA: TGTGCCAGCGGTTGGTGGAACAGCAGCTCCTACGAGCAGTACTTC.

The gene calls are TRBV5-1 and TRBJ2-1, with TRBD2 as a possible D gene (5 bases). V was clipped by 5 bases and J by 7 bases, with 13 bases between them. The CDR3 covers 13 residues. CDR1 is SGHRS and CDR2 is YFSETQ in the germline V gene. The CDR3 sequence: CASSSGNLNEQFF. CDR3 nucleotides: TGCGCCAGCAGTTCCGGGAACCTAAATGAGCAGTTCTTC. The variable domain in full, completed from reference TRBV5-1 and TRBJ2-1, reads KAGVTQTPRYLIKTRGQQVTLSCSPISGHRSVSWYQQTPGQGLQFLFEYFSETQRNKGNFPGRFSGRQFSNSRSEMNVSTLELGDSALYLCASSSGNLNEQFFGPGTRLTVL.

The chain combines TRBV20-1 with TRBJ1-5; 7 bases align to TRBD1. Germline V gives CDR1 DFQATT, CDR2 SNEGSKA (reference sequence). The CDR3 is made up of 17 amino acids. J gave up 0 bases and V 2 bases, and 10 bases lay outside the gene matches. As DNA, the CDR3 is TGCAGTGCTAGAAAGACAGGGTCGATTGGTAGCAATCAGCCCCAGCATTTT. Translating it yields CSARKTGSIGSNQPQHF.

This clonotype was recorded a few times. The chain links TRBV6-5 to TRBJ2-7, with D possibly matching TRBD2 (5 bases). Germline values: CDR1 MNHEY, CDR2 SVGAGI. This CDR3 region has 13 residues. V lost 6 bases to trimming and J lost 2 bases, with 11 bases between them. The CDR3 sequence: CASRTRVAYEQYF. The DNA of the CDR3 is TGTGCCAGCAGAACTAGGGTAGCCTACGAGCAGTACTTC.

The chain carries TRBV20-1 and TRBJ2-2; D gene ambiguous. The CDR3 has 13 amino acids. Per the germline V gene, CDR1 is DFQATT and CDR2 is SNEGSKA (reference sequence). Trimming left V 1 base short and J 3 bases short, with 6 bases between. DNA of the CDR3: TGCAGTGCTAGAGCCAGCTACACCGGGGAGCTGTTTTTT. Protein sequence: CSARASYTGELFF.

This clonotype was found a few times. The rearrangement uses TRBV7-4 and TRBJ1-1, with a possible D match to TRBD1 (5 bases). CDR1 is SGHVT, CDR2 SQSDAQ, per germline. This CDR3 comprises 15 residues. V lost 3 bases and J lost 6, with 17 bases in between. The CDR3 here is CASSLVGPWGAEAFF. In nucleotides, the CDR3 is TGTGCCAGCAGCTTGGTAGGACCCTGGGGCGCTGAAGCTTTCTTT.

Only one count was recorded for this clonotype. This chain connects TRBV6-5 to TRBJ1-1, with D possibly matching TRBD1 (6 bases). Germline values: CDR1 MNHEY, CDR2 SVGAGI. The CDR3 is 17 amino acids. V was pared by 0 bases and J by 1 base, with 15 bases between. CDR3 sequence reads: CASSYSAKRGGNTEAFF. In nucleotides, the CDR3 is TGTGCCAGCAGTTACTCCGCGAAAAGGGGGGGGAACACTGAAGCTTTCTTT.

The V and J genes are TRBV20-1 and TRBJ1-2; D uncertain. Looked up from germline, CDR1 is DFQATT and CDR2 is SNEGSKA (reference sequence). The V gene lost 2 bases and the J gene lost 0 bases, with 13 bases spanning the gap. This CDR3 is 15 amino acids long. In nucleotides, the CDR3 is TGCAGTGCTAGAAGGCACAAGGATTCTAACTATGGCTACACCTTC. Translating gives CSARRHKDSNYGYTF.

The table lists this clonotype with a few counts. This chain connects TRBV12-3 or TRBV12-4 to TRBJ2-7, with 7 bases matching TRBD2. This CDR3 has 13 amino acids. V lost 7 bases, J lost 2 bases, and 5 bases stayed unmatched. The CDR3, as DNA: TGTGCCAGCACCGTAGCGGGTACCTACGAGCAGTACTTC. Protein: CASTVAGTYEQYF.

The V gene is TRBV20-1, the J gene TRBJ2-1; 9 bases map to TRBD2. The CDR3 is made up of 15 amino acids. The germline gives CDR1 DFQATT, CDR2 SNEGSKA (reference sequence). The V segment lost 1 base and the J segment 3 bases; nucleotides outside the gene matches: 4. The DNA of the CDR3 is TGCAGTGCTAGAGCTAGCGGGACTATCTACAATGAGCAGTTCTTC. Protein product: CSARASGTIYNEQFF.

The CDR3 sequence is CASSYSRGQQYF. CDR3 in DNA: TGTGCCAGCAGTTACTCGAGGGGTCAGCAGTATTTT. This rearrangement joins TRBV6-2 or TRBV6-3 to TRBJ2-3; the D gene could be TRBD1 or TRBD2 (5 bases each). CDR1 is MNHEY and CDR2 is SVGEGT in the germline V gene. Trimming left V 0 bases short and J 11 bases short, with 9 bases between. The CDR3 totals 12 residues.

The rearrangement links TRBV28 to TRBJ2-1, with 7 bases aligning to TRBD1. The germline V gene has CDR1 MDHEN and CDR2 SYDVKM. The CDR3 has 15 residues. V dropped 8 bases and J dropped 8; count of bases not matched to a gene: 15. CDR3 sequence (DNA): TGTGCCAGCCGAGATGGGGGACAGTACTTCGATGAGCAGTTCTTC. Translated: CASRDGGQYFDEQFF.

The rearrangement joins TRBV11-2 to TRBJ2-3; D not resolved. This CDR3 is built from 16 residues. Germline CDR1 is SGHAT and CDR2 is FQNNGV. V was shortened by 5 bases and J by 5 bases, with 20 bases between the two germline ends. This CDR3 reads CASSPRAVLKGDTQYF. DNA of the CDR3: TGTGCCAGCAGCCCACGCGCGGTCCTTAAAGGAGATACGCAGTATTTT.

The CDR3 spells CASSLEFGRSPLHF. The CDR3 DNA reads as TGTGCCAGCAGCTTAGAATTCGGACGTTCACCCCTCCACTTT. The chain couples TRBV7-6 to TRBJ1-6; D not resolved. The germline V gene encodes CDR1 SGHVS and CDR2 FNYEAQ. The V end was cut by 1 base, the J end by 9 bases, with 10 bases between. This CDR3 has 14 residues. The variable domain in full, completed from reference TRBV7-6 and TRBJ1-6, reads GAGVSQSPRYKVTKRGQDVALRCDPISGHVSLYWYRQALGQGPEFLTYFNYEAQQDKSGLPNDRFSAERPEGSISTLTIQRTEQRDSAMYRCASSLEFGRSPLHFGNGTRLTVT.